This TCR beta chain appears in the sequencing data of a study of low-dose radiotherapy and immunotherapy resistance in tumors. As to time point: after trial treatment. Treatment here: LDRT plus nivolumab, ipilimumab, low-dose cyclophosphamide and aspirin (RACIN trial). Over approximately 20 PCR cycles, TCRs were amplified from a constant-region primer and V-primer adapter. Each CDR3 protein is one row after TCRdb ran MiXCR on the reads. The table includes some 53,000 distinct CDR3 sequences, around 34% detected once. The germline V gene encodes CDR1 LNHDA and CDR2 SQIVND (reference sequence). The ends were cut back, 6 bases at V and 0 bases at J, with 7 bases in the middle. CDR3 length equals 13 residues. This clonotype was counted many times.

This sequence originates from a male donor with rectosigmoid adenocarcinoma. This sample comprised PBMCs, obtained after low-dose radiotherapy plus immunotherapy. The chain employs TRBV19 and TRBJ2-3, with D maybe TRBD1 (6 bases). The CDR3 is CASRGASTDTQYF. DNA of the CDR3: TGTGCCAGTAGGGGGGCTAGCACAGATACGCAGTATTTT.